This T cell receptor beta chain was recorded in a study of CD8+ T cells in alopecia areata. Sequencing templates came from extracted RNA that was reverse transcribed into cDNA. Only in-frame clones appear in the TCRdb table, and some are missing; sequencing was by immunoSEQ multiplex PCR. The data show some 180,000 clones, around 63% seen once. Sequencing used CD4+ T cells sorted from blood, obtained at week 0. The sequence came from a human donor with alopecia areata.

The CDR3 nucleotides read TGTGCCTGGAGTGCCCTGACAGGGAACACTGAAGCTTTCTTT. It specifies CAWSALTGNTEAFF. The V and J genes are TRBV30 and TRBJ1-1; tentative D call: TRBD1 (6 bases). Between the trimmed V and J ends, which lost 1 base and 1 base, there was a span of 10 bases. Germline V gene lookup returns CDR1 GTSNPN and CDR2 SVGIG (reference sequence). This CDR3 is 14 amino acids long.